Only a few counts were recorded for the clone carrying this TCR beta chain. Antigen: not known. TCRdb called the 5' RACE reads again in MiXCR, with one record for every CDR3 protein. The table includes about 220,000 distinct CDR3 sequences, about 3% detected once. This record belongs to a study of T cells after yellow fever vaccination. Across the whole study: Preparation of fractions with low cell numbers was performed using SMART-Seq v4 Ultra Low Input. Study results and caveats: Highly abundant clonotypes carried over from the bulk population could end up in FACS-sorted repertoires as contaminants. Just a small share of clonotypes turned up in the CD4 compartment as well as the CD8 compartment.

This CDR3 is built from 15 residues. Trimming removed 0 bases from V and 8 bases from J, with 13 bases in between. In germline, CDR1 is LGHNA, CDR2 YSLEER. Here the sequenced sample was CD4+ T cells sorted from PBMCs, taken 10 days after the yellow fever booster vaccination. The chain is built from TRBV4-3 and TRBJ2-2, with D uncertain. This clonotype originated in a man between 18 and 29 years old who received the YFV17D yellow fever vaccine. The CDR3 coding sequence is TGCGCCAGCAGCCAAGATGTAGGCGGTTTTGGGGAGCTGTTTTTT. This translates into CASSQDVGGFGELFF.